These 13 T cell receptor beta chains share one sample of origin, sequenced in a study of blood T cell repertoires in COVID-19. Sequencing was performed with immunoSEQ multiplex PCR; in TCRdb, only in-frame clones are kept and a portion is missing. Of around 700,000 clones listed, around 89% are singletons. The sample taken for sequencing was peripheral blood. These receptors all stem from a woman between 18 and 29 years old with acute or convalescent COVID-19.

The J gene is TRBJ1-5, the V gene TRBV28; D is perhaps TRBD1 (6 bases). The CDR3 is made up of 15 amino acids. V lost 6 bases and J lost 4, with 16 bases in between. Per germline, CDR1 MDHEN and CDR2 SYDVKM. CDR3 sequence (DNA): TGTGCCAGCAGCGCCGGGGGGGCTGGTAATCAGCCCCAGCATTTT. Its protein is CASSAGGAGNQPQHF.

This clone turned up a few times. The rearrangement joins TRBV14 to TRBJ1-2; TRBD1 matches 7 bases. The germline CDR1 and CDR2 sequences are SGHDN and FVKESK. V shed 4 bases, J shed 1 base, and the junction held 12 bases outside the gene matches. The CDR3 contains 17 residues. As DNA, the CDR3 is TGTGCCAGCAGCCCCTTCCCCGGGACAGCACTTAACTATGGCTACACCTTC. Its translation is CASSPFPGTALNYGYTF.

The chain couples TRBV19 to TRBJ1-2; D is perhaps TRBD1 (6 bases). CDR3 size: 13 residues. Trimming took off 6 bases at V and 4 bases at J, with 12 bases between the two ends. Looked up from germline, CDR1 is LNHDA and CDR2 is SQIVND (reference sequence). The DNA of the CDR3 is TGTGCCAGTAGCCGGACAGAGTCCTATGGCTACACCTTC. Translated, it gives CASSRTESYGYTF. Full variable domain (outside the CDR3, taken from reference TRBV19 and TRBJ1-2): DGGITQSPKYLFRKEGQNVTLSCEQNLNHDAMYWYRQDPGQGLRLIYYSQIVNDFQKGDIAEGYSVSREKKESFPLTVTSAQKNPTAFYLCASSRTESYGYTFGSGTRLTVV.

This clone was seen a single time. CDR3 residues: CATWNQGAGEKLFF. CDR3 nucleotide sequence: TGTGCCACCTGGAACCAGGGGGCGGGTGAAAAACTGTTTTTT. The chain employs TRBV2 and TRBJ1-4; TRBD1 aligns across 8 bases. V was pared by 10 bases and J by 7 bases, with 11 bases of the junction left unmatched. CDR3 length equals 14 residues. The germline CDR1 and CDR2 sequences are SNHLY and FYNNEI.

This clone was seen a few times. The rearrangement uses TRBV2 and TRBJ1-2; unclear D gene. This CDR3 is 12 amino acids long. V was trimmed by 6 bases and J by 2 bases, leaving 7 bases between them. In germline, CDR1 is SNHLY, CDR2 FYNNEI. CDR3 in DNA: TGTGCCAGCAGCCTTCAGAACTATGGCTACACCTTC. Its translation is CASSLQNYGYTF.

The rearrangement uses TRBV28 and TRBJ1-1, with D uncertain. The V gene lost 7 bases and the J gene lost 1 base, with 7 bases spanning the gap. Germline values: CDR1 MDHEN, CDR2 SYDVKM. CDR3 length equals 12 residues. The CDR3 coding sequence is TGTGCCAGCAAGGGAGAGAACACTGAAGCTTTCTTT. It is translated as CASKGENTEAFF.

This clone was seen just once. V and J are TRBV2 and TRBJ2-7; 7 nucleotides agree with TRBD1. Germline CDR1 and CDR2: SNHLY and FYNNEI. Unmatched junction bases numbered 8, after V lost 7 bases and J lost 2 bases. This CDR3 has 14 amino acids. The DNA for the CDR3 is TGTGCCAGCAATAGGGAGCAGGGGGCCTACGAGCAGTACTTC. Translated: CASNREQGAYEQYF. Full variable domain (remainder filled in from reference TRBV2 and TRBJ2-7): EPEVTQTPSHQVTQMGQEVILRCVPISNHLYFYWYRQILGQKVEFLVSFYNNEISEKSEIFDDQFSVERPDGSNFTLKIRSTKLEDSAMYFCASNREQGAYEQYFGPGTRLTVT.

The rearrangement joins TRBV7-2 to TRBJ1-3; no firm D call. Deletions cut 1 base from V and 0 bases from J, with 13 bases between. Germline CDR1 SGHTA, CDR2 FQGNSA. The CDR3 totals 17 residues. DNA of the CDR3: TGTGCCAGCAGCTTAGGGTTGGCTCGAAACTCTGGAAACACCATATATTTT. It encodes CASSLGLARNSGNTIYF.

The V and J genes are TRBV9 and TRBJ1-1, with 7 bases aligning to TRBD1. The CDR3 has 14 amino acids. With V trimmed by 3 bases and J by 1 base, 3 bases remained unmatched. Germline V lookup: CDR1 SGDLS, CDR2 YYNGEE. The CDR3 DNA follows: TGTGCCAGCAGCGCGGGACAGCCGAACACTGAAGCTTTCTTT. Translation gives CASSAGQPNTEAFF.

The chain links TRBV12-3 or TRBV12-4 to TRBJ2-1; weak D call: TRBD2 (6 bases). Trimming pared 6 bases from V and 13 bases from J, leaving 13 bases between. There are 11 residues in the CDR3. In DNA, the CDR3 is TGTGCCAGCAGGAGGGTCACTAGCCAGTTCTTC. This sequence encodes CASRRVTSQFF.

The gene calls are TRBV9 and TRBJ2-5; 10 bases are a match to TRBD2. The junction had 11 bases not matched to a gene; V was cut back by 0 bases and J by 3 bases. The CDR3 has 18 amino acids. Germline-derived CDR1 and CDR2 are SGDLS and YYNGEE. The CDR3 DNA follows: TGTGCCAGCAGCGTAGCTCGGTTTGGGCTAGCGGGGGAAGAGACCCAGTACTTC. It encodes CASSVARFGLAGEETQYF.

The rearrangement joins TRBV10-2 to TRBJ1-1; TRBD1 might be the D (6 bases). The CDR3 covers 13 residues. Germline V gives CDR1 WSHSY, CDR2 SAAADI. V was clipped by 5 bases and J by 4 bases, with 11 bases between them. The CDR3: CASSPGGPTEAFF. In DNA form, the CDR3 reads TGCGCCAGCAGTCCCGGGGGGCCCACTGAAGCTTTCTTT.

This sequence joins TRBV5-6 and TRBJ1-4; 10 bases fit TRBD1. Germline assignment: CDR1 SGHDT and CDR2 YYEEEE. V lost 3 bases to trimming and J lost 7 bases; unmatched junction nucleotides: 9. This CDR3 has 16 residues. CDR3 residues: CASSWTLGDRGEKLFF. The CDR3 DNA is TGTGCCAGCAGCTGGACCCTCGGGGACAGGGGTGAAAAACTGTTTTTT.